This T cell receptor beta chain derives from a study of T cells after yellow fever vaccination. Study at large: Fractions of low cell number were prepared using SMART-Seq v4 Ultra Low Input. Study results and caveats: Primary-vaccination clones mostly resurfaced post-booster (96% CD4, around 88% CD8). Researchers cautioned that FACS-sorted repertoires could harbor abundant clonotypes contaminating from the bulk population. Compared with primary, the secondary response was weaker and peaked at day 5, not 15.

Remarks on this clonotype: Its antigen is as yet unknown.

TCRdb analysed the 5' RACE reads with MiXCR anew, one entry per CDR3 protein. The sample includes over 300,000 distinct CDR3 sequences, roughly 3.9% of them seen just once. The receptor was derived from a man younger than 35 who received the YFV17D yellow fever vaccine. Sequenced material: PBMCs, taken 5 days after the yellow fever booster vaccination.

The CDR3 protein is CASSAQTRWGTDTQYF. The CDR3 DNA sequence: TGTGCCAGCAGCGCCCAGACTAGGTGGGGCACAGATACGCAGTATTTT. The rearrangement uses TRBV9 and TRBJ2-3, with D perhaps TRBD2 (6 bases). Trimming took 3 bases from V and 1 from J, leaving 15 bases between them. There are 16 residues in the CDR3. Germline CDR1 reads SGDLS; CDR2 reads YYNGEE. Supplemented by reference TRBV9 and TRBJ2-3, the full variable domain reads DSGVTQTPKHLITATGQRVTLRCSPRSGDLSVYWYQQSLDQGLQFLIQYYNGEERAKGNILERFSAQQFPDLHSELNLSSLELGDSALYFCASSAQTRWGTDTQYFGPGTRLTVL.